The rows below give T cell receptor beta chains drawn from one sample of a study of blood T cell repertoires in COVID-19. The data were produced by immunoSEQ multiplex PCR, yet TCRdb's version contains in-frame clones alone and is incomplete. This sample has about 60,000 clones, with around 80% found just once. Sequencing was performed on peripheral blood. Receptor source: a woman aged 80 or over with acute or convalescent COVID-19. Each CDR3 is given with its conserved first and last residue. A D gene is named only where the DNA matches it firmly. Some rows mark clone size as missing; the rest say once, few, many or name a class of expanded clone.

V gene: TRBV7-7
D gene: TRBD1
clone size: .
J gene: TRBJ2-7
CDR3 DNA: TGTGCCAGCAGCGCCGAACAGGGGGTCTACGAGCAGTACTTC
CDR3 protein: CASSAEQGVYEQYF

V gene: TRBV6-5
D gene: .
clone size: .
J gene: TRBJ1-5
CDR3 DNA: TGTGCCAGCAGGCAAGCAAAGGGGGAGGGTCAGCCCCAGCATTTT
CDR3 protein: CASRQAKGEGQPQHF

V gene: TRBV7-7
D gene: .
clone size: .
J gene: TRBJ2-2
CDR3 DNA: TGTGCCAGCAGCTCTACCGGGGAGCTGTTTTTT
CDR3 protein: CASSSTGELFF

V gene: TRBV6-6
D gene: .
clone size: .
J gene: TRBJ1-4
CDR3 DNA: TGTGCCAGCAGTCGAGATTGGGCAGACACTAATGAAAAACTGTTTTTT
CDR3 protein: CASSRDWADTNEKLFF

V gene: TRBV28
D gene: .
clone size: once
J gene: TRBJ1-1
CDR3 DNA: TGTGCCAGCAGTTTTCGGACTAGATTGAACACTGAAGCTTTCTTT
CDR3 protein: CASSFRTRLNTEAFF

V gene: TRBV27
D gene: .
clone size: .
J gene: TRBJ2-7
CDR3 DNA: TGTGCCAGCAGCCCCGGGACACGGGTGCACTTC
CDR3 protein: CASSPGTRVHF

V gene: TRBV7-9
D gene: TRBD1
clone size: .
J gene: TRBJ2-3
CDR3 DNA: TGTGCCAGCAGCCCAGGGGACAGGGTCGCAGATACGCAGTATTTT
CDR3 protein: CASSPGDRVADTQYF

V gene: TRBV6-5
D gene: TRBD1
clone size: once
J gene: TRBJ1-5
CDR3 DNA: TGTGCCAGCAGCCCGGAAAGGGGGCCTAATCAGCCCCAGCATTTT
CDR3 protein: CASSPERGPNQPQHF

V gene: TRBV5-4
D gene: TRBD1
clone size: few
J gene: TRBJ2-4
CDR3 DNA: TGTGCCAGCAGCTTGACAGGGGGCGCTGTGGGGAACATTCAGTACTTC
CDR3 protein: CASSLTGGAVGNIQYF

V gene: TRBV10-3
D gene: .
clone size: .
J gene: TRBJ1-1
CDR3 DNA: TGTGCCATCAGACAGGGAAACACTGAAGCTTTCTTT
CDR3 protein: CAIRQGNTEAFF

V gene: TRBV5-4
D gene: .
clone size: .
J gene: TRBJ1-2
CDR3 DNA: TGTGCCAGCAGCTTGGCCGGGCAGGGCCCAGCTAACTATGGCTACACCTTC
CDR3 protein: CASSLAGQGPANYGYTF

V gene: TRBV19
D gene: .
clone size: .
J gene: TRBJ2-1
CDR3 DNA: TGTGCCAGTAGACGGGGTCTAATGATAAACAATGAGCAGTTCTTC
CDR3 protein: CASRRGLMINNEQFF

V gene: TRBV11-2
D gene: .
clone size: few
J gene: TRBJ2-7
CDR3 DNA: TGTGCCAGCAGCTCGTCTCGCTACGAGCAGTACTTC
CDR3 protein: CASSSSRYEQYF

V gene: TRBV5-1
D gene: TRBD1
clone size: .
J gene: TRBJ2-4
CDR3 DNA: TGCGCCAGCAGCTGGGAGGGACAGGGGACTAATCTAGCCAAAAACATTCAGTACTTC
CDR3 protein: CASSWEGQGTNLAKNIQYF

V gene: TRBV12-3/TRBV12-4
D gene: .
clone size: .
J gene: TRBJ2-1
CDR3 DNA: TGTGCCAGCAGTTCGTACTACAATGAGCAGTTCTTC
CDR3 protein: CASSSYYNEQFF

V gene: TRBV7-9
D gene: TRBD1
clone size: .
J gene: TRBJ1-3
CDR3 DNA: TGTGCCAGCAGCCCCAGCTTGGACAGGGCTGGAAACACCATATATTTT
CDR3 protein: CASSPSLDRAGNTIYF

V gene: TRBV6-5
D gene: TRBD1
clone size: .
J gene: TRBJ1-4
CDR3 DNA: TGTGCCGGGAGGACAGGGAATGAAAAACTGTTTTTT
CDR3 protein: CAGRTGNEKLFF

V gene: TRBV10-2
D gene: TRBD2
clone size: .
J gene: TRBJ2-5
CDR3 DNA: TGCGCCAGCAGAACGGGACTAGCGGACCAAGAGACCCAGTACTTC
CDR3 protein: CASRTGLADQETQYF

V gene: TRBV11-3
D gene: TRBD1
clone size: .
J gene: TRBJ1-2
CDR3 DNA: TGTGCCAGCAGCCTATCCGGGACAGAAGATGGCTACACCTTC
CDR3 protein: CASSLSGTEDGYTF

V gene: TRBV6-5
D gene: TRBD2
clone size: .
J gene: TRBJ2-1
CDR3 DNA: TGTGCCAGCAGGATTAGCGGGGGCGTGTACAATGAGCAGTTCTTC
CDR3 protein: CASRISGGVYNEQFF

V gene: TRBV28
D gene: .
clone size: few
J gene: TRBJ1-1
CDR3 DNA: TGTGCCAGCGGTGAGGGGAACACTGAAGCTTTCTTT
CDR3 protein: CASGEGNTEAFF

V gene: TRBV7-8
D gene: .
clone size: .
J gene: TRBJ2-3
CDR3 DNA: TGTGCCAGCAGCCCAACGAACCGGGATACGCAGTATTTT
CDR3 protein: CASSPTNRDTQYF

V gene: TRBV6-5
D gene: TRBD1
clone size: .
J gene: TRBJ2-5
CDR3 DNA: TGTGCCAGCGGAGACAGGGGAGAGACCCAGTACTTC
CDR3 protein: CASGDRGETQYF

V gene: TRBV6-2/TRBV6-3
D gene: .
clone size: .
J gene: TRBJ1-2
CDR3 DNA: TGTGCCAGCAGTTACTTGGCAAGCTATGGCTACACCTTC
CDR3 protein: CASSYLASYGYTF

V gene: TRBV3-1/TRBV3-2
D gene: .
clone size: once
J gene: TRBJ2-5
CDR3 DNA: TGTGCCAGCAGCCGTGTAACAGCCCAAGAGACCCAGTACTTC
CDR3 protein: CASSRVTAQETQYF

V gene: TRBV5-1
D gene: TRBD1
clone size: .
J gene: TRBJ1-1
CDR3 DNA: TGCGCCAGCAGTTGGGGAGACAGGGAAACTGAAGCTTTCTTT
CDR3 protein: CASSWGDRETEAFF

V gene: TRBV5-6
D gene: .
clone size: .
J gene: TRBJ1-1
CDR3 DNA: TGTGCCAGCAGGAGGAGGGGCGGCACTGAAGCTTTCTTT
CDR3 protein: CASRRRGGTEAFF

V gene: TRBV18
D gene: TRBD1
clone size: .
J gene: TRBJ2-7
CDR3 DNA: TGTGCCAGCTCTCCCGGGACAGGGAGCTACGAGCAGTACTTC
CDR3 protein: CASSPGTGSYEQYF

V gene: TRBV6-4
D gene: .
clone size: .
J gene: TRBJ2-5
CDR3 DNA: TGTGCCAGCAGCCCCTCGCCGGGACTAGAGACCCAGTACTTC
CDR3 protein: CASSPSPGLETQYF

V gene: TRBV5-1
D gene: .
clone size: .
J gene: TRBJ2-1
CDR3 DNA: TGCGCCAGCAGCTTGGCCACACTAGTCGGGGAGCAGTTCTTC
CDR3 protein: CASSLATLVGEQFF

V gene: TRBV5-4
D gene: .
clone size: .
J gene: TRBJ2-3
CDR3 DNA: TGTGCCAGCAGCTTGGCCCCGTCCACAGATACGCAGTATTTT
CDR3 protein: CASSLAPSTDTQYF

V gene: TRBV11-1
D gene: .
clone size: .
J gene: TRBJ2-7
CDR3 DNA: TGTGCCAGCAGCTACAGGGCAAGCTCCTACGAGCAGTACTTC
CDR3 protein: CASSYRASSYEQYF

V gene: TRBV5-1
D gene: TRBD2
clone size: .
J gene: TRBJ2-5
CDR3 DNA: TGCGCCAGCAGCTTGGCCCTCTCTAGCGGCACAAAAGAGACCCAGTACTTC
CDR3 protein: CASSLALSSGTKETQYF

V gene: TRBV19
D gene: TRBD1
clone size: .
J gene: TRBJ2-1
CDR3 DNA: TGTGCCAGTAGTTCCTGGACAGGGGGGACGAATGAGCAGTTCTTC
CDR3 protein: CASSSWTGGTNEQFF

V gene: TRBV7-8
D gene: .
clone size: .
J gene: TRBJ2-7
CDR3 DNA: TGTGCCAGCGTCCTGCGGGGGCAGGGCAGCCACGAGCAGTACTTC
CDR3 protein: CASVLRGQGSHEQYF

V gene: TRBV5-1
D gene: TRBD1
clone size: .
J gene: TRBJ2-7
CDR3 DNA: TGCGCCAGCAGCCTTCGGACAGGGCGGTTTGTAGAGCAGTACTTC
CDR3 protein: CASSLRTGRFVEQYF